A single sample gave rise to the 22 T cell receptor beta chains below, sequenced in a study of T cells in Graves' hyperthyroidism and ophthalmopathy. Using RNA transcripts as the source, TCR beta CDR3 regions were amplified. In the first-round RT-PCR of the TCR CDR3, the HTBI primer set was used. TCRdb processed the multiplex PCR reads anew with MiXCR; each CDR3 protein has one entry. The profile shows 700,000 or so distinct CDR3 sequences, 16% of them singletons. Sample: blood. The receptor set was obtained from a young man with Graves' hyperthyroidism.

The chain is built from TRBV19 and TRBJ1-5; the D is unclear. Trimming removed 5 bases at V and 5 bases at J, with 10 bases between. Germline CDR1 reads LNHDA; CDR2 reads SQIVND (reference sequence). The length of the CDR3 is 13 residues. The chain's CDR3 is CASSGTRDQPQHF. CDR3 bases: TGTGCCAGTAGTGGTACACGGGATCAGCCCCAGCATTTT.

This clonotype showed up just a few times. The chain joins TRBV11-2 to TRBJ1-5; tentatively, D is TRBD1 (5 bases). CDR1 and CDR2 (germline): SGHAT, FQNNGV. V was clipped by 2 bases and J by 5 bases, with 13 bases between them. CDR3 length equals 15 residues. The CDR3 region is CASSLRGHPDQPQHF. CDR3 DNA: TGTGCCAGCAGCTTAAGAGGACACCCCGATCAGCCCCAGCATTTT.

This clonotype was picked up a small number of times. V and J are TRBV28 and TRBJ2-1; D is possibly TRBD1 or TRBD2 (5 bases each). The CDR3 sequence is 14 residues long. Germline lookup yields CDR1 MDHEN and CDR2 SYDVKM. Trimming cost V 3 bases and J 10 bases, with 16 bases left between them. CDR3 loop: CASSLRGTEREQFF. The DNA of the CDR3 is TGTGCCAGCAGTTTGAGAGGGACGGAACGGGAGCAGTTCTTC.

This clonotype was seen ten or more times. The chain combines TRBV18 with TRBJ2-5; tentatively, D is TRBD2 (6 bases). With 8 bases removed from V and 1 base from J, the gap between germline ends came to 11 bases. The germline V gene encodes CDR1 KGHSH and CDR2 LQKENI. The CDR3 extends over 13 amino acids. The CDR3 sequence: CASHPGGQETQYF. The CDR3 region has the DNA TGTGCCAGCCACCCCGGGGGCCAAGAGACCCAGTACTTC.

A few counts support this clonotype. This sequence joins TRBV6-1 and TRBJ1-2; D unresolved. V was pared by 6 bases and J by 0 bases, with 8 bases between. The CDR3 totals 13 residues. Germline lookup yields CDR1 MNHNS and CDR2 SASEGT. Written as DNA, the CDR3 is TGTGCCAGCAGGGCACAGACTAACTATGGCTACACCTTC. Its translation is CASRAQTNYGYTF.

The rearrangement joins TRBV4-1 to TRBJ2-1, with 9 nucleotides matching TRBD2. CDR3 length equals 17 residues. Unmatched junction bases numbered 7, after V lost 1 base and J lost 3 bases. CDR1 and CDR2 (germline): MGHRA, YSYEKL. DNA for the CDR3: TGCGCCAGCAGCCAAGTGGGTACGACTAGCGGCTACAATGAGCAGTTCTTC. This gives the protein CASSQVGTTSGYNEQFF.

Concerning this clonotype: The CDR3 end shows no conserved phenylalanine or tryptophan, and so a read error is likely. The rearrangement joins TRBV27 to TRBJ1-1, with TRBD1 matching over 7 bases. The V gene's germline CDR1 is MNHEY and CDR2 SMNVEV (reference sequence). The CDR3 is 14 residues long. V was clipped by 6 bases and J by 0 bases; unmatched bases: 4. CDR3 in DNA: TGTGCCAGCAGCTGGGACAGCTTGAACACTGAAGCTTTCCTT. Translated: CASSWDSLNTEAFL.

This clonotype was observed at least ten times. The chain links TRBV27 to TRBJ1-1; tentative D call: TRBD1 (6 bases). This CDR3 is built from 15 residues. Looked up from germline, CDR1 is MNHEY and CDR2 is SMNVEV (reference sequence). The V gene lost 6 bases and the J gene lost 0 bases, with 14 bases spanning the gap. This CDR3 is CASSKNRVVNTEAFF. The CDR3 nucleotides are TGTGCCAGCAGCAAAAACAGGGTAGTGAACACTGAAGCTTTCTTT.

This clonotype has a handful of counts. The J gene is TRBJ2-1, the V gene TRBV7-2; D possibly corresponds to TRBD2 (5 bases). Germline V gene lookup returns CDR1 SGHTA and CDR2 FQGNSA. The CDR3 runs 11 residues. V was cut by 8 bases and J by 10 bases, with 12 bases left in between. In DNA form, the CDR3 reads TGTGCCAGCCGTTTAGAGGGAGAGCAGTTCTTC. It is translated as CASRLEGEQFF.

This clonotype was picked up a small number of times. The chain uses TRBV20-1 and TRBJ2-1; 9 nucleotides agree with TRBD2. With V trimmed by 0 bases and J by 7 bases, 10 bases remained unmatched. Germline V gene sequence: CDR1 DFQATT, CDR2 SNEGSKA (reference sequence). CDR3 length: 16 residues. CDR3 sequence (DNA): TGCAGTGCTAGAGATTTGGCTAGCGGGACTTTAAATGAGCAGTTCTTC. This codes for CSARDLASGTLNEQFF.

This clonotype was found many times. The CDR3 reads CASSSGRGNQPQHF. CDR3 bases: TGTGCCAGCAGCTCTGGAAGGGGAAATCAGCCCCAGCATTTT. The chain joins TRBV9 to TRBJ1-5, with D perhaps TRBD1 (5 bases). The V end lost 4 bases, the J end lost 4 bases, and 12 bases lay between the germline ends. The CDR3 consists of 14 residues. Germline CDR1 reads SGDLS; CDR2 reads YYNGEE.

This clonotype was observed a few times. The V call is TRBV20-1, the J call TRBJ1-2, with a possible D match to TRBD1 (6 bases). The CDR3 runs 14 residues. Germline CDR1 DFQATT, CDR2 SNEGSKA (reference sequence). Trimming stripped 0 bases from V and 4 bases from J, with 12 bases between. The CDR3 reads CSARDQGYGYGYTF. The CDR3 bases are TGCAGTGCTAGAGACCAGGGGTACGGCTATGGCTACACCTTC.

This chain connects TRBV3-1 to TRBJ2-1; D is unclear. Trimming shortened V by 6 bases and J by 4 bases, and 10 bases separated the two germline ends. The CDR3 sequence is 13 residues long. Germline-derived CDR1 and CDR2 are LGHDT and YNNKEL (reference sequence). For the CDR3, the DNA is TGTGCCAGCAGGGGCGCCGGGTACAATGAGCAGTTCTTC. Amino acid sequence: CASRGAGYNEQFF.

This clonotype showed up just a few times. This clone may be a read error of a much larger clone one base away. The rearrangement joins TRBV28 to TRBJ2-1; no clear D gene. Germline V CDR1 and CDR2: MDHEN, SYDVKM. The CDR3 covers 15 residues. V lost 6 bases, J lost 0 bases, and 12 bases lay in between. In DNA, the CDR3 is TGTGCCAGCAGCCACTATTCACTCTCCTACAATGAGCAGTTCTTC. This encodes CASSHYSLSYNEQFF.

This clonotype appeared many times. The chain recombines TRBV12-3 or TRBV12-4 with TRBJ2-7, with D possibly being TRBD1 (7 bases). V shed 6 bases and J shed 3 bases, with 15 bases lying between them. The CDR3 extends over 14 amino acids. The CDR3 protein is CASSQRQGGYEQYF. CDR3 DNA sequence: TGTGCCAGCAGCCAGAGACAGGGAGGCTACGAGCAGTACTTC.

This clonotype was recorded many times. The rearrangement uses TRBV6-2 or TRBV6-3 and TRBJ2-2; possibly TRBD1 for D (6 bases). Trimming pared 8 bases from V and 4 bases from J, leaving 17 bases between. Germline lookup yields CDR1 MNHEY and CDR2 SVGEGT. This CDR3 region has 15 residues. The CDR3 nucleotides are TGTGCCAGCGTCCGCGGACAGAGTTCCACCGGGGAGCTGTTTTTT. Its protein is CASVRGQSSTGELFF.

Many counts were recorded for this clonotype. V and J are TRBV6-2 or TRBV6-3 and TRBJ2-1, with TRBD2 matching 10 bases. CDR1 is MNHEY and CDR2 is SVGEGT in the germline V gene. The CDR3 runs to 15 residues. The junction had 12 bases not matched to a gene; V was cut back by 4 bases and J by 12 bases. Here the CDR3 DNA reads TGTGCCAGCAGTTCCCGACTAGCGGGTGGCGATGTGCAGTTCTTC. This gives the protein CASSSRLAGGDVQFF.

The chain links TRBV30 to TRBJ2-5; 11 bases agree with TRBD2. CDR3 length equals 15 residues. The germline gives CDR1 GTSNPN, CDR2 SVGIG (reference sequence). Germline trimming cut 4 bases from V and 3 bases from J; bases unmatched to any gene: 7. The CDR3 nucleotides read TGTGCCTGGACTGCCCCGACTAGCGGGAAAGAGACCCAGTACTTC. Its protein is CAWTAPTSGKETQYF.

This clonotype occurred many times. The CDR3, as DNA: TGTGCCAGCAGCTTAAGCCGTTCTGAGCAGTTCTTC. Its translation is CASSLSRSEQFF. The chain combines TRBV28 with TRBJ2-1, with D unclear. The V and J ends lost 6 bases and 9 bases respectively, with 12 bases between them. CDR1 MDHEN and CDR2 SYDVKM come from the germline V gene. The CDR3 has 12 residues. The full variable domain, in which reference TRBV28 and TRBJ2-1 provide the parts outside the CDR3, is DVKVTQSSRYLVKRTGEKVFLECVQDMDHENMFWYRQDPGLGLRLIYFSYDVKMKEKGDIPEGYSVSREKKERFSLILESASTNQTSMYLCASSLSRSEQFFGPGTRLTVL.

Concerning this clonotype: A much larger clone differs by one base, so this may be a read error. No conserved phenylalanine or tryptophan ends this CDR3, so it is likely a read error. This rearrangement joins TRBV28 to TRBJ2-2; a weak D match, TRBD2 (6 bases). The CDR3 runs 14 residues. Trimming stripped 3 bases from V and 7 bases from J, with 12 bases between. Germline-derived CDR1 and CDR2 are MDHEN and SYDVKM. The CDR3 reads CASSFGGSLGELFL. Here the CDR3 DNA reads TGTGCCAGCAGTTTCGGGGGTTCGCTCGGGGAGCTGTTTCTT.

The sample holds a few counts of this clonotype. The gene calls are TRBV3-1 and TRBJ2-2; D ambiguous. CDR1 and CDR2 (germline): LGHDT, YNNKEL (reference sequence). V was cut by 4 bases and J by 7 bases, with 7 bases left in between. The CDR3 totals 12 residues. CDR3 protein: CASSPPVGELFF. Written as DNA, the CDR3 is TGTGCCAGCAGCCCCCCCGTCGGGGAGCTGTTTTTT.

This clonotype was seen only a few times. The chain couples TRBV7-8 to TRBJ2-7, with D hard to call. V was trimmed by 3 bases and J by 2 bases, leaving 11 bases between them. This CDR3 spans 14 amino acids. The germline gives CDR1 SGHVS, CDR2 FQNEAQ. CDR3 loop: CASSFRANPYEQYF. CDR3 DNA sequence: TGTGCCAGCAGCTTTCGGGCTAATCCCTACGAGCAGTACTTC.